Below, 29 T cell receptor beta chains from the same sample are listed, as sequenced in a study of blood T cell repertoires in COVID-19. Produced via immunoSEQ multiplex PCR; TCRdb's table is partial and in-frame only. Of about 140,000 clones listed, roughly 89% are singletons. The sequencing input was peripheral blood. These receptor sequences come from a woman between 40 and 55 years old with acute or convalescent COVID-19.

V usage is TRBV18 and J usage is TRBJ1-3, with D possibly TRBD1 on 6 matching bases. Germline CDR1 KGHSH, CDR2 LQKENI. The CDR3 covers 14 residues. Trimming took 6 bases from V and 2 from J, leaving 11 bases between them. The CDR3 sequence: CASSQQGTGNTIYF. The CDR3, as DNA: TGTGCCAGCTCCCAACAGGGTACTGGAAACACCATATATTTT.

This sequence joins TRBV3-1 (or the pseudogene TRBV3-2) and TRBJ2-3; tentatively, D is TRBD2 (6 bases). V dropped 6 bases and J dropped 2 bases, with 9 bases sitting between them. CDR1 LGHDT and CDR2 YNNKEL come from the germline V gene (reference sequence). The CDR3 spans 13 residues. CDR3 coding DNA: TGTGCCAGCAGAAAGCGGGTCACAGATACGCAGTATTTT. Translation gives CASRKRVTDTQYF.

The V gene is TRBV15, the J gene TRBJ1-2; D may be TRBD1 (6 bases). The germline gives CDR1 LNHNV, CDR2 YYDKDF (reference sequence). Trimming cost V 0 bases and J 4 bases, with 21 bases left between them. CDR3 size: 18 residues. Here the CDR3 reads CATSRDSSLTGQFYGYTF. In DNA, the CDR3 is TGTGCCACCAGCAGAGACTCCTCTTTAACCGGACAGTTCTATGGCTACACCTTC.

The table lists this clone with a count of one. CDR3 region: CAASGMTGELFF. CDR3 sequence (DNA): TGTGCCGCTTCAGGGATGACCGGGGAGCTGTTTTTT. V usage is TRBV12-3 or TRBV12-4 and J usage is TRBJ2-2, with D maybe TRBD1 (5 bases). The CDR3 covers 12 residues. Trimming pared 11 bases from V and 5 bases from J, leaving 12 bases between.

This sequence joins TRBV18 and TRBJ1-2; 9 positions agree with TRBD1. The CDR3 runs to 17 residues. The ends lost 0 bases at V and 5 bases at J; junction bases unmatched: 10. Germline assignment: CDR1 KGHSH and CDR2 LQKENI. The CDR3 protein is CASSPPRLQGARYGYTF. CDR3 sequence (DNA): TGTGCCAGCTCACCACCTCGACTACAGGGGGCGAGGTATGGCTACACCTTC.

With regard to this clone: Other DNA sequences from this sample encode an identical CDR3 as well. This sequence joins TRBV11-2 and TRBJ1-2; 7 nucleotides agree with TRBD1. The V and J ends lost 5 bases and 8 bases, in that order; junction bases with no gene match: 8. The CDR3 length is 13 residues. CDR1 and CDR2 (germline): SGHAT, FQNNGV. The CDR3 protein is CASSPTGVGGYTF. CDR3 nucleotide sequence: TGTGCCAGCAGCCCTACAGGGGTAGGAGGCTACACCTTC. The full variable domain, completed using reference TRBV11-2 and TRBJ1-2, is EAGVAQSPRYKIIEKRQSVAFWCNPISGHATLYWYQQILGQGPKLLIQFQNNGVVDDSQLPKDRFSAERLKGVDSTLKIQPAKLEDSAVYLCASSPTGVGGYTFGSGTRLTVV.

A single count supports this clone. The rearrangement links TRBV7-2 to TRBJ2-2; no definite D call. Germline values: CDR1 SGHTA, CDR2 FQGNSA. The CDR3 totals 15 residues. V was cut by 4 bases and J by 6 bases, with 15 bases left in between. The CDR3: CASSSYLGSAGELFF. The CDR3 DNA is TGTGCCAGCAGCTCCTACCTCGGGTCGGCCGGGGAGCTGTTTTTT.

This clone has only one observation. The gene calls are TRBV25-1 and TRBJ1-2, with D possibly matching TRBD1 (6 bases). The CDR3 spans 15 residues. V gave up 0 bases and J gave up 5 bases, with 13 bases separating them. Per germline, CDR1 MGHDK and CDR2 SYGVNS. CDR3 bases: TGTGCCAGCAGTGAATACGGGGGGCGCGGGTATGGCTACACCTTC. This encodes CASSEYGGRGYGYTF.

J is TRBJ2-7 and V is TRBV19; 8 bases are a match to TRBD2. This CDR3 contains 13 residues. V lost 4 bases to trimming and J lost 3 bases; unmatched junction nucleotides: 2. Germline values: CDR1 LNHDA, CDR2 SQIVND (reference sequence). The CDR3 DNA is TGTGCCAGTAGTAGGGGACTAGACTACGAGCAGTACTTC. This gives the protein CASSRGLDYEQYF.

This chain uses TRBV11-2 with TRBJ2-3; 8 nucleotides line up with TRBD1. Germline CDR1 reads SGHAT; CDR2 reads FQNNGV. J lost 4 bases, V lost 1 base, and 4 bases had no gene match. The CDR3 has 15 residues. The CDR3 reads CASSLAQGGADTQYF. CDR3 in DNA: TGTGCCAGCAGCTTAGCACAGGGGGGTGCAGATACGCAGTATTTT.

The chain recombines TRBV5-1 with TRBJ2-7; TRBD2 aligns across 10 bases. Germline V CDR1 and CDR2: SGHRS, YFSETQ. This CDR3 spans 16 amino acids. The ends lost 3 bases at V and 3 bases at J; junction bases unmatched: 9. In DNA form, the CDR3 reads TGCGCCAGCAGCTCTCTTTCCGGGACTAGCGTCTACGAGCAGTACTTC. This translates into CASSSLSGTSVYEQYF.

The chain couples TRBV27 to TRBJ2-3, with TRBD2 matching 9 bases. In germline, CDR1 is MNHEY, CDR2 SMNVEV (reference sequence). Trimming removed 3 bases from V and 8 bases from J; junction bases left unmatched: 9. CDR3 length: 15 amino acids. CDR3 loop: CASSLMAGGPRTQYF. The CDR3 nucleotides read TGTGCCAGCAGTTTGATGGCGGGAGGGCCGCGTACGCAGTATTTT.

This chain connects TRBV10-3 to TRBJ2-3, with TRBD1 matching 9 bases. The J segment lost 3 bases and the V segment lost 6 bases, leaving 7 bases of the junction unmatched. Germline V gene sequence: CDR1 ENHRY, CDR2 SYGVKD. CDR3 size: 15 residues. The chain's CDR3 is CAIRAGTGKTDTQYF. Here the CDR3 DNA reads TGTGCCATCAGAGCCGGGACAGGGAAGACAGATACGCAGTATTTT.

This clone was seen once. The genes are TRBV11-2 and TRBJ1-4; 7 positions agree with TRBD1. CDR1 is SGHAT and CDR2 is FQNNGV in the germline V gene. The CDR3 totals 17 residues. The ends lost 0 bases at V and 4 bases at J; junction bases unmatched: 8. The chain's CDR3 is CASSLDDMDRLNEKLFF. CDR3 bases: TGTGCCAGCAGCTTAGATGACATGGACAGGCTTAATGAAAAACTGTTTTTT.

This chain connects TRBV4-3 to TRBJ1-2, with D perhaps matching TRBD1 (5 bases). The CDR3 extends over 16 amino acids. CDR1 and CDR2 from the germline V gene are LGHNA and YSLEER. The ends were cut back, 4 bases at V and 6 bases at J, with 21 bases in the middle. The CDR3 DNA reads as TGCGCCAGCAGCCGACGTGATGGGACTCGGAACGATGGCTACACCTTC. The encoded protein is CASSRRDGTRNDGYTF.

The chain joins TRBV5-4 to TRBJ1-2; perhaps TRBD1 as D (6 bases). The CDR3 sequence is 15 residues long. In germline, CDR1 is SGHNT, CDR2 YYREEE (reference sequence). With 0 bases removed from V and 3 bases from J, the gap between germline ends came to 12 bases. The CDR3 sequence is CASSLGTVTHYGYTF. Written as DNA, the CDR3 is TGTGCCAGCAGCTTGGGGACAGTTACGCACTATGGCTACACCTTC.

The V and J genes are TRBV25-1 and TRBJ1-3; no firm D call. Germline values: CDR1 MGHDK, CDR2 SYGVNS. Trimming took off 1 base at V and 0 bases at J, with 7 bases between the two ends. This CDR3 comprises 15 residues. CDR3 in amino acids: CASSELGNSGNTIYF. The CDR3 DNA reads TGTGCCAGCAGTGAATTGGGCAACTCTGGAAACACCATATATTTT.

The rearrangement links TRBV13 to TRBJ1-4; TRBD1 matches 7 bases. The germline gives CDR1 PRHDT, CDR2 FYEKMQ (reference sequence). The length of the CDR3 is 15 residues. Trimming took 5 bases from V and 1 from J; bases not matched to a gene: 4. DNA for the CDR3: TGTGCCAGCAGCGGACCAGGGGGAACTAATGAAAAACTGTTTTTT. Protein: CASSGPGGTNEKLFF.

This rearrangement joins TRBV7-6 to TRBJ2-5; D ambiguous. The germline gives CDR1 SGHVS, CDR2 FNYEAQ. The V end was cut by 0 bases, the J end by 2 bases, with 10 bases between. There are 15 residues in the CDR3. The CDR3 coding sequence is TGTGCCAGCAGCTTAGCTGTGGCGGAACAAGAGACCCAGTACTTC. Encoded protein: CASSLAVAEQETQYF.

This clone has just a few counts. The chain is built from TRBV20-1 and TRBJ1-3, with D hard to call. V was shortened by 4 bases and J by 2 bases, with 3 bases between the two germline ends. Per the germline V gene, CDR1 is DFQATT and CDR2 is SNEGSKA (reference sequence). The CDR3 has 11 amino acids. The CDR3 region has the DNA TGCAGTGCTACAGCTGGAAACACCATATATTTT. Its protein product is CSATAGNTIYF.

The rearrangement links TRBV4-1 to TRBJ1-6, with D unclear. Germline loops: CDR1 MGHRA, CDR2 YSYEKL. There are 16 residues in the CDR3. V lost 3 bases, J lost 5 bases, and 14 bases lay in between. DNA for the CDR3: TGCGCCAGCAGCCAGCACCGAGGGAGGGATAATTCACCCCTCCACTTT. Protein sequence: CASSQHRGRDNSPLHF.

The rearrangement uses TRBV27 and TRBJ1-2; TRBD1 aligns across 9 bases. CDR3 length: 15 residues. The germline gives CDR1 MNHEY, CDR2 SMNVEV (reference sequence). V dropped 3 bases and J dropped 0; count of bases not matched to a gene: 2. CDR3 amino acids: CASSFGTGTNYGYTF. DNA for the CDR3: TGTGCCAGCAGTTTCGGGACAGGGACTAACTATGGCTACACCTTC.

V and J are TRBV5-1 and TRBJ2-3, with 9 bases lining up with TRBD2. Germline CDR1 reads SGHRS; CDR2 reads YFSETQ. The CDR3 loop spans 17 amino acids. The V and J ends lost 0 bases and 2 bases, in that order; junction bases with no gene match: 7. The DNA of the CDR3 is TGCGCCAGCAGCTTGGCCCAGCTAGCGGGAATCACAGATACGCAGTATTTT. Amino acid sequence: CASSLAQLAGITDTQYF.

This chain uses TRBV30 with TRBJ2-2; TRBD2 agrees at 9 bases. Germline CDR1 and CDR2: GTSNPN and SVGIG (reference sequence). Trimming took 2 bases from V and 5 from J; bases not matched to a gene: 9. This CDR3 spans 16 amino acids. The DNA of the CDR3 is TGTGCCTGGAGTCCGCTCGCGGGAGGGCGTACCGGGGAGCTGTTTTTT. Amino acid sequence: CAWSPLAGGRTGELFF.

The chain recombines TRBV27 with TRBJ1-1, with 10 positions matching TRBD1. The CDR3 sequence is 16 residues long. Unmatched junction bases numbered 5, after V lost 1 base and J lost 3 bases. Germline values: CDR1 MNHEY, CDR2 SMNVEV (reference sequence). CDR3: CASSLFRTGGHTEAFF. CDR3 DNA: TGTGCCAGCAGTTTATTTAGGACAGGGGGACACACTGAAGCTTTCTTT.

The V gene is TRBV27, the J gene TRBJ1-2, with 9 bases fitting TRBD1. Germline V CDR1 and CDR2: MNHEY, SMNVEV (reference sequence). The ends lost 5 bases at V and 2 bases at J; junction bases unmatched: 6. The CDR3 contains 15 residues. Here the CDR3 reads CASSAWTGDNYGYTF. The CDR3 DNA reads TGTGCCAGCAGTGCCTGGACAGGGGACAACTATGGCTACACCTTC.

The rearrangement joins TRBV4-2 to TRBJ2-1, with 7 bases fitting TRBD2. This CDR3 has 16 amino acids. Germline-derived CDR1 and CDR2 are LGHNA and YNFKEQ. V shed 4 bases and J 1 base; nucleotides not matched to a gene: 7. The CDR3 coding sequence is TGTGCCAGCAGCCCCCAAGGAGCGGGATCCTACAATGAGCAGTTCTTC. Translated: CASSPQGAGSYNEQFF.

This chain joins TRBV7-2 and TRBJ2-1, with 11 bases aligning to TRBD2. V gave up 2 bases and J gave up 4 bases; unmatched junction bases: 1. CDR1 and CDR2 from the germline V gene are SGHTA and FQGNSA. CDR3 length equals 15 residues. The CDR3 sequence: CASSLLAGGYNEQFF. In DNA, the CDR3 is TGTGCCAGCAGCTTACTAGCGGGGGGATACAATGAGCAGTTCTTC.

The rearrangement joins TRBV7-2 to TRBJ1-1, with TRBD1 as a possible D gene (5 bases). Germline values: CDR1 SGHTA, CDR2 FQGNSA. V was cut by 8 bases and J by 0 bases, with 13 bases left in between. CDR3 length: 14 residues. CDR3 in DNA: TGTGCCAGCCAGCCTGGACACTTGAACACTGAAGCTTTCTTT. It is translated as CASQPGHLNTEAFF.